One and the same sample provided the 30 T cell receptor beta chains below, sequenced in a study of blood T cell repertoires in COVID-19. Profiling relied on immunoSEQ multiplex PCR, and the TCRdb table lists in-frame clones only, not all of them. Among approximately 140,000 clones listed, approximately 80% were seen once. Sequencing input: peripheral blood. Source of these receptors: a man aged 65-85 years with acute or convalescent COVID-19.

This chain connects TRBV24-1 to TRBJ2-5; the D is unclear. The CDR3 runs to 13 residues. The V gene's germline CDR1 is KGHDR and CDR2 SFDVKD. Trimming removed 4 bases at V and 0 bases at J, with 5 bases between. The chain's CDR3 is CATSDQYQETQYF. The CDR3 bases are TGTGCCACCAGTGACCAGTACCAAGAGACCCAGTACTTC.

The chain uses TRBV7-8 and TRBJ2-1, with TRBD1 matching 8 bases. There are 21 residues in the CDR3. Germline V lookup: CDR1 SGHVS, CDR2 FQNEAQ. The junction had 25 bases not matched to a gene; V was cut back by 0 bases and J by 9 bases. The chain's CDR3 is CASSLASTAWIGQGGGSEQFF. CDR3 coding DNA: TGTGCCAGCAGCTTAGCCTCAACCGCCTGGATTGGACAGGGTGGTGGGAGTGAGCAGTTCTTC.

The CDR3: CASSEARTEGNTEAFF. The DNA of the CDR3 is TGTGCCAGCAGTGAAGCCCGAACCGAGGGGAACACTGAAGCTTTCTTT. The genes are TRBV2 and TRBJ1-1; unclear D gene. V shed 0 bases and J shed 1 base, with 12 bases lying between them. This CDR3 spans 16 amino acids. The germline gives CDR1 SNHLY, CDR2 FYNNEI.

The V gene is TRBV9, the J gene TRBJ2-4; 9 bases match TRBD1. Unmatched junction bases numbered 10, after V lost 3 bases and J lost 6 bases. The CDR3 totals 16 residues. Germline V gene lookup returns CDR1 SGDLS and CDR2 YYNGEE. The CDR3 loop reads CASSAPSGQGINIQYF. In DNA form, the CDR3 reads TGTGCCAGCAGCGCTCCGTCGGGACAGGGTATAAACATTCAGTACTTC.

The rearrangement uses TRBV18 and TRBJ2-7, with D unresolved. This CDR3 has 13 residues. V was clipped by 2 bases and J by 0 bases, with 5 bases between them. Germline V lookup: CDR1 KGHSH, CDR2 LQKENI. CDR3 sequence: CASSPVRSYEQYF. CDR3 bases: TGTGCCAGCTCACCAGTTCGCTCCTACGAGCAGTACTTC.

For the CDR3, the DNA is TGTGCCAGTAGCCTTACCACCGGGACAGGGGGTGCCTACGAGCAGTACTTC. It specifies CASSLTTGTGGAYEQYF. V and J are TRBV19 and TRBJ2-7, with TRBD1 matching over 11 bases. This CDR3 is 17 amino acids long. The junction had 12 bases not matched to a gene; V was cut back by 6 bases and J by 2 bases. Germline CDR1 and CDR2: LNHDA and SQIVND (reference sequence).

The chain couples TRBV11-2 to TRBJ1-1, with D perhaps TRBD1 (6 bases). Deletions cut 4 bases from V and 6 bases from J, with 12 bases between. This CDR3 comprises 13 residues. Germline-derived CDR1 and CDR2 are SGHAT and FQNNGV. CDR3 residues: CASSSYRVAEAFF. CDR3 in DNA: TGTGCCAGCAGCTCCTACAGGGTAGCTGAAGCTTTCTTT.

The rearrangement uses TRBV19 and TRBJ2-7; a weak D match, TRBD2 (6 bases). The germline V gene encodes CDR1 LNHDA and CDR2 SQIVND (reference sequence). This CDR3 has 14 amino acids. V shed 3 bases and J shed 4 bases, with 13 bases lying between them. In DNA form, the CDR3 reads TGTGCCAGTAGTATCGGGGGTTCCCTGTACGAGCAGTACTTC. It translates to CASSIGGSLYEQYF.

This clone has just one count. The chain is built from TRBV18 and TRBJ2-2, with D unresolved. V gave up 1 base and J gave up 3 bases, with 3 bases separating them. Looked up from germline, CDR1 is KGHSH and CDR2 is LQKENI. This CDR3 has 13 amino acids. The CDR3 here is CASSPRDTGELFF. For the CDR3, the DNA is TGTGCCAGCTCACCACGAGACACCGGGGAGCTGTTTTTT.

This clone turned up a few times. The chain recombines TRBV19 with TRBJ2-7; tentatively, D is TRBD2 (5 bases). The V gene's germline CDR1 is LNHDA and CDR2 SQIVND (reference sequence). Trimming shortened V by 6 bases and J by 2 bases, and 20 bases separated the two germline ends. The CDR3 extends over 16 amino acids. The chain's CDR3 is CASSRVAGIPAYEQYF. The CDR3 nucleotides are TGTGCCAGTAGCCGAGTTGCCGGGATCCCTGCCTACGAGCAGTACTTC. The entire variable domain, with the rest obtained from reference TRBV19 and TRBJ2-7, is as follows: DGGITQSPKYLFRKEGQNVTLSCEQNLNHDAMYWYRQDPGQGLRLIYYSQIVNDFQKGDIAEGYSVSREKKESFPLTVTSAQKNPTAFYLCASSRVAGIPAYEQYFGPGTRLTVT.

V is TRBV28 and J is TRBJ1-1; D is undetermined. Germline loops: CDR1 MDHEN, CDR2 SYDVKM. Trimming shortened V by 6 bases and J by 0 bases, and 8 bases separated the two germline ends. This CDR3 has 13 amino acids. CDR3 coding DNA: TGTGCCAGCAGGCAGGTACTGAACACTGAAGCTTTCTTT. Translation: CASRQVLNTEAFF.

The J gene is TRBJ1-6, the V gene TRBV27; D is perhaps TRBD1 (6 bases). Trimming took off 5 bases at V and 7 bases at J, with 21 bases between the two ends. Germline loops: CDR1 MNHEY, CDR2 SMNVEV (reference sequence). The CDR3 runs to 17 residues. The CDR3 sequence is CASSPLTPTGYNSPLHF. In DNA form, the CDR3 reads TGTGCCAGCAGTCCCCTTACCCCGACAGGATACAATTCACCCCTCCACTTT.

The chain recombines TRBV29-1 with TRBJ2-2, with a possible D match to TRBD1 (5 bases). Germline V gene data show CDR1 as SQVTM and CDR2 as ANQGSEA. The CDR3 extends over 15 amino acids. The germline V and J ends were trimmed by 5 bases and 2 bases, with 15 bases remaining between them. The CDR3 DNA reads as TGCAGCGTTTTCGACAGAGCCCTCAACACCGGGGAGCTGTTTTTT. It yields the protein CSVFDRALNTGELFF.

The chain has TRBV29-1 and TRBJ2-7; D might be TRBD2 (5 bases). This CDR3 comprises 14 residues. The V end lost 6 bases, the J end lost 0 bases, and 15 bases lay between the germline ends. Germline CDR1 reads SQVTM; CDR2 reads ANQGSEA. The CDR3 protein is CSVRSIGSSYEQYF. CDR3 coding DNA: TGCAGCGTGCGCTCCATTGGGAGCTCCTACGAGCAGTACTTC.

The V call is TRBV28, the J call TRBJ2-3; TRBD2 aligns across 8 bases. Germline CDR1 and CDR2: MDHEN and SYDVKM. The J segment lost 6 bases and the V segment lost 1 base, leaving 6 bases of the junction unmatched. This CDR3 has 15 amino acids. This CDR3 is CASSLLGSGMDTQYF. The DNA for the CDR3 is TGTGCCAGCAGTTTATTAGGTAGCGGGATGGATACGCAGTATTTT.

The rearrangement joins TRBV19 to TRBJ2-4; tentatively, D is TRBD1 (5 bases). The CDR3 contains 16 residues. The V gene lost 7 bases and the J gene lost 0 bases, with 16 bases spanning the gap. The V gene's germline CDR1 is LNHDA and CDR2 SQIVND (reference sequence). The CDR3 DNA reads TGTGCCAGTATGACGACAGCCATTCTAGCCAAAAACATTCAGTACTTC. It encodes CASMTTAILAKNIQYF.

This clone was recorded a few times. CDR3 DNA: TGTGCCACCAGCATCGGACAGGGAGGCAGTTCACCCCTCCACTTT. It is translated as CATSIGQGGSSPLHF. The chain is built from TRBV15 and TRBJ1-6; 8 nucleotides align to TRBD1. The length of the CDR3 is 15 residues. CDR1 is LNHNV, CDR2 YYDKDF, per germline (reference sequence). Trimming at V came to 4 bases and at J to 9 bases, leaving 8 bases not matched to a gene.

This clone came up once. V usage is TRBV5-1 and J usage is TRBJ1-1, with D perhaps TRBD1 (5 bases). Trimming left V 7 bases short and J 3 bases short, with 16 bases between. From germline, CDR1 is SGHRS and CDR2 YFSETQ. The CDR3 contains 14 residues. DNA for the CDR3: TGCGCCAGCTCACCCGGGGGACGGGACACTGAAGCTTTCTTT. Translation gives CASSPGGRDTEAFF.

The chain combines TRBV3-1 (or the pseudogene TRBV3-2) with TRBJ1-1; D possibly corresponds to TRBD1 (5 bases). Germline V CDR1 and CDR2: LGHDT, YNNKEL (reference sequence). The CDR3 is 15 amino acids. V was trimmed by 4 bases and J by 5 bases, leaving 17 bases between them. The CDR3 is CASSPQGGGETEAFF. Here the CDR3 DNA reads TGTGCCAGCAGCCCCCAGGGCGGGGGTGAGACTGAAGCTTTCTTT.

CDR3 residues: CASSFADTDTQYF. The DNA of the CDR3 is TGTGCCAGCAGTTTCGCAGACACAGATACGCAGTATTTT. The gene calls are TRBV12-3 or TRBV12-4 and TRBJ2-3, with D hard to call. Trimming removed 3 bases from V and 2 bases from J, with 6 bases in between. The CDR3 runs 13 residues.

This clone is medium-sized within its sample. This chain uses TRBV28 with TRBJ2-1; TRBD2 agrees at 7 bases. With V trimmed by 9 bases and J by 0 bases, 20 bases remained unmatched. CDR3 length: 19 amino acids. CDR1 MDHEN and CDR2 SYDVKM come from the germline V gene. CDR3 sequence (DNA): TGTGCCAGTAAGAGGGAGCGGGGAGTTTCTTTGAGCTCCTACAATGAGCAGTTCTTC. It encodes CASKRERGVSLSSYNEQFF.

The chain carries TRBV10-1 and TRBJ2-3; TRBD2 matches at 11 bases. J gave up 6 bases and V 6 bases, and 8 bases lay outside the gene matches. The CDR3 covers 15 residues. From germline, CDR1 is WNHNN and CDR2 SYGVQD (reference sequence). The CDR3 DNA follows: TGCGCCAGCAGCCCAACTAGCGGGAGTGGCGATACGCAGTATTTT. Its protein product is CASSPTSGSGDTQYF.

The chain employs TRBV19 and TRBJ2-1, with D unresolved. The germline V gene encodes CDR1 LNHDA and CDR2 SQIVND (reference sequence). The CDR3 covers 12 residues. Between the trimmed V and J ends, which lost 1 base and 9 bases, there was a span of 7 bases. The CDR3 sequence is CASSIGESEQFF. CDR3 bases: TGTGCCAGTAGTATAGGAGAGTCTGAGCAGTTCTTC.

The chain is built from TRBV23-1 and TRBJ1-1; TRBD1 agrees at 8 bases. TRBV23-1 has ORF status, its function being uncertain. J gave up 5 bases and V 0 bases, and 8 bases lay outside the gene matches. This CDR3 is built from 16 residues. DNA for the CDR3: TGCGCCAGCAGTCAATCGTTGACAGGGGTTTTTACTGAAGCTTTCTTT. Translation: CASSQSLTGVFTEAFF.

V and J are TRBV5-1 and TRBJ2-7; tentatively, D is TRBD1 (6 bases). From germline, CDR1 is SGHRS and CDR2 YFSETQ. V gave up 4 bases and J gave up 4 bases, with 18 bases separating them. The CDR3 covers 15 residues. The CDR3 loop is CASSPEIGGRYEQYF. As DNA, the CDR3 is TGCGCCAGCAGCCCAGAAATTGGGGGCCGGTACGAGCAGTACTTC.

V usage is TRBV2 and J usage is TRBJ2-1, with no clear D. V shed 5 bases and J shed 0 bases, with 11 bases lying between them. The CDR3 runs to 15 residues. Per germline, CDR1 SNHLY and CDR2 FYNNEI. CDR3 region: CASSLDMGSYNEQFF. The DNA of the CDR3 is TGTGCCAGCAGTTTAGACATGGGCTCCTACAATGAGCAGTTCTTC.

This chain joins TRBV3-1 (or the pseudogene TRBV3-2) and TRBJ2-3; D may be TRBD1 (6 bases). CDR3 length equals 17 residues. Germline V gives CDR1 LGHDT, CDR2 YNNKEL (reference sequence). Trimming stripped 4 bases from V and 6 bases from J, with 23 bases between. CDR3 bases: TGTGCCAGCAGCCCCCTTACGGCCAGGGGATTATCCGATACGCAGTATTTT. Translated: CASSPLTARGLSDTQYF.

The gene calls are TRBV6-5 and TRBJ2-1; tentatively, D is TRBD1 (6 bases). This CDR3 is 14 amino acids long. V was clipped by 10 bases and J by 7 bases, with 20 bases between them. Germline CDR1 reads MNHEY; CDR2 reads SVGAGI. DNA of the CDR3: TGTGCCACCCTGGTTGTTATGGGGGCGAATGAGCAGTTCTTC. Its translation: CATLVVMGANEQFF.

As concerns this clone: Compared with germline, one end of the junction differs, possibly owing to a read error. The CDR3 DNA sequence: TGTGCTAGCAGCCCCGGGACTAGCGGCACAGATACGCAGTATTTT. It encodes CASSPGTSGTDTQYF. V is TRBV7-7 and J is TRBJ2-3; the match to TRBD2 covers 10 bases. Germline CDR1 SSHAT, CDR2 FNYEAQ (reference sequence). This CDR3 region has 15 residues. Together with reference TRBV7-7 and TRBJ2-3, the CDR3 gives the full variable domain: GAGVSQSPRYKVTKRGQDVTLRCDPISSHATLYWYQQALGQGPEFLTYFNYEAQPDKSGLPSDRFSAERPEGSISTLTIQRTEQRDSAMYRCASSPGTSGTDTQYFGPGTRLTVL.

The J gene is TRBJ2-3, the V gene TRBV7-3; 9 bases are shared with TRBD2. Trimming cost V 4 bases and J 5 bases; bases outside gene matches: 10. CDR3 length: 16 residues. Germline V gives CDR1 SGHTA, CDR2 FQGTGA. The CDR3 coding sequence is TGTGCCAGCAGCTCTCGGGGTAGCGGGGGCCTAGATACGCAGTATTTT. Protein sequence: CASSSRGSGGLDTQYF. The full variable domain, completed using reference TRBV7-3 and TRBJ2-3, is GAGVSQTPSNKVTEKGKYVELRCDPISGHTALYWYRQSLGQGPEFLIYFQGTGAADDSGLPNDRFFAVRPEGSVSTLKIQRTERGDSAVYLCASSSRGSGGLDTQYFGPGTRLTVL.